These 19 T cell receptor beta chains share one sample of origin, sequenced in a study of blood T cell repertoires in COVID-19. TCRdb's copy holds only in-frame clones and misses some; the assay was immunoSEQ multiplex PCR. Among roughly 60,000 clones listed, 85% were seen once. Sequenced: peripheral blood. The receptors come from a human donor in a cohort sampled during active COVID-19.

The V and J genes are TRBV11-3 and TRBJ2-5; 9 nucleotides line up with TRBD1. The CDR3 length is 15 residues. Germline CDR1 reads SGHNT; CDR2 reads YENEEA. The ends lost 5 bases at V and 5 bases at J; junction bases unmatched: 9. The CDR3, as DNA: TGTGCCAGCAGCGCGAGACAGGGGGGGCGGGAGACCCAGTACTTC. Translation gives CASSARQGGRETQYF.

The chain joins TRBV9 to TRBJ2-7, with TRBD1 as a possible D gene (5 bases). Germline CDR1 and CDR2: SGDLS and YYNGEE. The length of the CDR3 is 14 residues. The V end was cut by 2 bases, the J end by 3 bases, with 12 bases between. The CDR3 nucleotides read TGTGCCAGCAGCGTCCAGGGCGTCGGCTACGAGCAGTACTTC. Its translation: CASSVQGVGYEQYF.

Only one count was recorded for this clone. The chain is built from TRBV5-4 and TRBJ2-5; 10 positions match TRBD1. Germline V gives CDR1 SGHNT, CDR2 YYREEE (reference sequence). The CDR3 contains 15 residues. V lost 3 bases to trimming and J lost 4 bases; unmatched junction nucleotides: 6. CDR3 sequence: CASSSDRGRGETQYF. Here the CDR3 DNA reads TGTGCCAGCAGCTCCGACAGGGGGCGCGGAGAGACCCAGTACTTC.

This CDR3 reads CASSLVAVRGAGQETQYF. The DNA of the CDR3 is TGTGCCAGCAGCTTAGTAGCCGTTCGCGGGGCGGGACAGGAGACCCAGTACTTC. The V call is TRBV11-2, the J call TRBJ2-5, with D perhaps matching TRBD1 (7 bases). Germline V CDR1 and CDR2: SGHAT, FQNNGV. V was trimmed by 1 base and J by 5 bases, leaving 23 bases between them. The CDR3 consists of 18 residues.

The chain recombines TRBV7-2 with TRBJ1-1, with a weak D call TRBD1 (5 bases). Per the germline V gene, CDR1 is SGHTA and CDR2 is FQGNSA. The CDR3 is 12 amino acids. The ends were cut back, 3 bases at V and 8 bases at J, with 10 bases in the middle. The CDR3 DNA reads as TGTGCCAGCAGCTTTACCACAGGAGAAGCTTTCTTT. Encoded protein: CASSFTTGEAFF. Supplemented by reference TRBV7-2 and TRBJ1-1, the full variable domain reads GAGVSQSPSNKVTEKGKDVELRCDPISGHTALYWYRQSLGQGLEFLIYFQGNSAPDKSGLPSDRFSAERTGGSVSTLTIQRTQQEDSAVYLCASSFTTGEAFFGQGTRLTVV.

The CDR3 DNA reads as TGTGCCACCTGGCGGAGACAAGAGACCCAGTACTTC. Residues: CATWRRQETQYF. The chain employs TRBV27 and TRBJ2-5; D not resolved. The germline CDR1 and CDR2 sequences are MNHEY and SMNVEV (reference sequence). This CDR3 region has 12 residues. V gave up 10 bases and J gave up 2 bases, with 11 bases separating them.

This chain uses TRBV25-1 with TRBJ1-2, with D tentatively TRBD1 (5 bases). The V end lost 1 base, the J end lost 4 bases, and 13 bases lay between the germline ends. Germline CDR1 is MGHDK and CDR2 is SYGVNS. The CDR3 extends over 15 amino acids. CDR3 residues: CASSESVGVVYGYTF. As DNA, the CDR3 is TGTGCCAGCAGTGAATCGGTAGGGGTGGTCTATGGCTACACCTTC.

The genes are TRBV5-4 and TRBJ1-2, with a tentative D call TRBD1 (5 bases). The germline CDR1 and CDR2 sequences are SGHNT and YYREEE (reference sequence). There are 12 residues in the CDR3. V was shortened by 7 bases and J by 8 bases, with 15 bases between the two germline ends. CDR3: CASGLPRVGYTF. The CDR3 nucleotides are TGTGCCAGCGGCCTCCCCAGGGTCGGCTACACCTTC.

The chain combines TRBV28 with TRBJ2-1, with unresolved D. V shed 1 base and J shed 9 bases, with 7 bases lying between them. CDR1 and CDR2 (germline): MDHEN, SYDVKM. This CDR3 is 12 amino acids long. Here the CDR3 DNA reads TGTGCCAGCAGTTTATACCCGGGTGAGCAGTTCTTC. Its protein product is CASSLYPGEQFF.

V usage is TRBV7-9 and J usage is TRBJ2-5, with TRBD1 matching 9 bases. In germline, CDR1 is SEHNR, CDR2 FQNEAQ (reference sequence). Unmatched junction bases numbered 7, after V lost 5 bases and J lost 0 bases. CDR3 length: 16 amino acids. The DNA for the CDR3 is TGTGCCAGCAGCCCCCGCCGGGACAGGGACCAAGAGACCCAGTACTTC. This encodes CASSPRRDRDQETQYF.

As regards this clone: The junction does not match germline at one end; this may be a read error. The chain uses TRBV7-7 and TRBJ1-3; no reliable D call. CDR1 is SSHAT, CDR2 FNYEAQ, per germline (reference sequence). CDR3 length: 17 residues. CDR3 nucleotide sequence: TGTGCTAGCAGCCCCGGGCGGGGAAAGGGCTCTGGAAACACCATATATTTT. It specifies CASSPGRGKGSGNTIYF. The full variable domain, with the rest looked up from reference TRBV7-7 and TRBJ1-3, is GAGVSQSPRYKVTKRGQDVTLRCDPISSHATLYWYQQALGQGPEFLTYFNYEAQPDKSGLPSDRFSAERPEGSISTLTIQRTEQRDSAMYRCASSPGRGKGSGNTIYFGEGSWLTVV.

This chain connects TRBV7-3 to TRBJ2-5, with a possible D match to TRBD1 (6 bases). CDR3 length: 13 amino acids. Germline CDR1 reads SGHTA; CDR2 reads FQGTGA. V lost 4 bases to trimming and J lost 1 base, with 7 bases between them. The CDR3 sequence: CASSSDSQETQYF. In DNA, the CDR3 is TGTGCCAGCAGCTCGGACAGCCAAGAGACCCAGTACTTC.

The chain couples TRBV7-5 to TRBJ1-5; TRBD1, the table's D call, was not compared with the DNA. TRBV7-5 corresponds to a pseudogene. The CDR3 spans 18 residues. CDR3 amino acids: CARSLGTGLYTGNQPQHF. The CDR3 DNA reads as TGTGCCAGAAGCCTAGGGACAGGGCTGTATACGGGCAATCAGCCCCAGCATTTT.

This clone appeared once. The CDR3 bases are TGTGCCAGCAGTTATTCACACAAATCCTACGAGCAGTACTTC. Protein product: CASSYSHKSYEQYF. The chain has TRBV6-5 and TRBJ2-7, with D hard to call. Germline values: CDR1 MNHEY, CDR2 SVGAGI. V gave up 3 bases and J gave up 1 base, with 10 bases separating them. The CDR3 has 14 residues.

The rearrangement uses TRBV4-1 and TRBJ2-2; D unclear. The V gene's germline CDR1 is MGHRA and CDR2 YSYEKL. The CDR3 consists of 14 residues. Trimming stripped 1 base from V and 1 base from J, with 4 bases between. The CDR3 nucleotides read TGCGCCAGCAGCCAAGCCGGGAACACCGGGGAGCTGTTTTTT. This translates into CASSQAGNTGELFF.

The rearrangement uses TRBV7-6 and TRBJ2-2; TRBD2 aligns across 9 bases. The CDR3 loop spans 18 amino acids. Per germline, CDR1 SGHVS and CDR2 FNYEAQ. Trimming at V came to 0 bases and at J to 3 bases, leaving 8 bases not matched to a gene. The CDR3 sequence: CASSLAFLAGGHTGELFF. In nucleotides, the CDR3 is TGTGCCAGCAGCTTAGCTTTTCTGGCGGGAGGGCACACCGGGGAGCTGTTTTTT.

The chain carries TRBV9 and TRBJ2-5, with 8 bases matching TRBD2. Germline trimming cut 1 base from V and 1 base from J; bases unmatched to any gene: 9. There are 17 residues in the CDR3. Germline CDR1 and CDR2: SGDLS and YYNGEE. The CDR3 nucleotides are TGTGCCAGCAGCGTACGGGTTAGCGGGGCGGTCCAAGAGACCCAGTACTTC. It encodes CASSVRVSGAVQETQYF. The complete variable domain, with remaining parts taken from reference TRBV9 and TRBJ2-5, reads DSGVTQTPKHLITATGQRVTLRCSPRSGDLSVYWYQQSLDQGLQFLIQYYNGEERAKGNILERFSAQQFPDLHSELNLSSLELGDSALYFCASSVRVSGAVQETQYFGPGTRLLVL.

The rearrangement links TRBV6-5 to TRBJ1-2; TRBD1 might be the D (6 bases). Germline V gives CDR1 MNHEY, CDR2 SVGAGI. The CDR3 has 14 residues. Trimming left V 8 bases short and J 3 bases short, with 16 bases between. The DNA for the CDR3 is TGTGCCAGCGACATCCTAGGGGGTGACTATGGCTACACCTTC. Translation gives CASDILGGDYGYTF.

DNA of the CDR3: TGTGCCAGCAGCTTCCCAAGACTAGCGGGAGCACTCGAGCAGTACTTC. Protein: CASSFPRLAGALEQYF. V is TRBV11-2 and J is TRBJ2-7, with 12 bases identical to TRBD2. Germline CDR1 SGHAT, CDR2 FQNNGV. CDR3 length equals 16 residues. V trimming: 3 bases; J trimming: 6 bases; junction bases outside the gene matches: 9.